The next 3 T cell receptor beta chains were all read from a single sample in a study of T-cell reconstitution after alpha-beta-depleted transplantation in children (dated by TCRdb to between 2015 and 2016). The library was prepared using PCR. For sequencing, an Illumina HiSeq 2500 was employed. To normalize quantification of the TCRbeta repertoire, the TCR libraries were built with molecular barcoding that relied on unique molecular identifiers. The raw public reads went through TCRdb reprocessing: fastp at Q25, MiXCR clone calling, in-frame beta chains kept. Each record represents a unique CDR3 protein, reported with the most common genes and DNA among its rows. The sample contains 500,000 to 750,000 distinct CDR3 sequences, over 10% of them found a single time. The biggest ten clones account for about 2% of the sample. Explained via the paper, the treatment or condition label denotes: allogeneic hematopoietic cell transplantation with graft depleted of TCRalphabeta T cells and CD19 B cells.

The source was PBMCs, mostly from graft donor cells, collected 360 days after TCRalphabeta/CD19-depleted stem cell transplant. These receptors were obtained from a male patient aged 5 to 17 who had a stem cell transplant for acute myeloid leukemia, so the T cells may come from the graft donor.

This clonotype was seen a handful of times. The rearrangement uses TRBV10-3 and TRBJ2-2, with TRBD2 matching 10 bases. V gave up 5 bases and J gave up 4 bases; unmatched junction bases: 4. The CDR3 extends over 15 amino acids. CDR1 is ENHRY and CDR2 is SYGVKD in the germline V gene. CDR3 nucleotide sequence: TGTGCCATCAGTAGCGGGAGGGTGGGCACCGGGGAGCTGTTTTTT. This codes for CAISSGRVGTGELFF.

In this sample, this clonotype turned up once. This sequence joins TRBV18 and TRBJ2-1; 7 nucleotides match TRBD2. After removal of 2 bases from V and 9 bases from J, the junction contained 10 bases not matched to a gene. Germline values: CDR1 KGHSH, CDR2 LQKENI. The CDR3 covers 15 residues. The CDR3 region has the DNA TGTGCCAGCTCACCAAATGCGGGAGTGAGTAGTGAGCAGTTCTTC. Its protein product is CASSPNAGVSSEQFF.

The table lists this clonotype with a count of one. This chain joins TRBV6-1 and TRBJ2-7; the match to TRBD1 covers 8 bases. The length of the CDR3 is 13 residues. V was clipped by 10 bases and J by 4 bases; unmatched bases: 9. Germline V lookup: CDR1 MNHNS, CDR2 SASEGT. The CDR3 reads CATFDRGLYEQYF. The CDR3 nucleotides are TGTGCCACCTTCGACAGGGGCCTTTACGAGCAGTACTTC.